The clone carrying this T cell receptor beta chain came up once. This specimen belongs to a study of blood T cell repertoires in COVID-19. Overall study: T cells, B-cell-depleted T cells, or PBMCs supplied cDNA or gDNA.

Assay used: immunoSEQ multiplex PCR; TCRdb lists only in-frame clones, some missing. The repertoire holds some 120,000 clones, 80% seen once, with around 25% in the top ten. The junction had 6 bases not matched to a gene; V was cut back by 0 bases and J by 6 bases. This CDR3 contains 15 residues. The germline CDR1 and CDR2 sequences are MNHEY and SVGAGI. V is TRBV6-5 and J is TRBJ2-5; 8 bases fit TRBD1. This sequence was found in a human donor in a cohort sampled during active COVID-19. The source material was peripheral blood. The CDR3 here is CASSYSSWTGQTQYF. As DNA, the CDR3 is TGTGCCAGCAGTTACTCGAGCTGGACAGGGCAGACCCAGTACTTC.